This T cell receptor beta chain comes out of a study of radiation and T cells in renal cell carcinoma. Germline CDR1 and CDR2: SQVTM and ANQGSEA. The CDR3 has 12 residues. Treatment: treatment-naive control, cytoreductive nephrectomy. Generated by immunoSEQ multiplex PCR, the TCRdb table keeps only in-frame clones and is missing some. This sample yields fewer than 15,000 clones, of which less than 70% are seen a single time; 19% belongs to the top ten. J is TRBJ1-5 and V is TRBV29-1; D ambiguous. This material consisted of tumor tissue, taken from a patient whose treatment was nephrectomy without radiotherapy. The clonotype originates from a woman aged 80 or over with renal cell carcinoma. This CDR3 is CSASLGNQPQHF. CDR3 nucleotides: TGCAGTGCTAGCCTGGGGAATCAGCCCCAGCATTTT.